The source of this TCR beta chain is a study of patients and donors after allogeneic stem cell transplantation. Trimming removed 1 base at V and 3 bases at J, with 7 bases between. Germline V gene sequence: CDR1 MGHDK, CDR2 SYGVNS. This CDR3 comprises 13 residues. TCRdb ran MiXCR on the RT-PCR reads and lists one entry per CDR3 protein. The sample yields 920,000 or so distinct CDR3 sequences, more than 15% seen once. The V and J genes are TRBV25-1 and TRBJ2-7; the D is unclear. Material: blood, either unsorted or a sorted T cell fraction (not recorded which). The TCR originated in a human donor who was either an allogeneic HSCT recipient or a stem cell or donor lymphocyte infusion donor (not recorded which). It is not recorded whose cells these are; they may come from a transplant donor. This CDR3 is CASSESLDYEQYF. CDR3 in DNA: TGTGCCAGCAGTGAATCTCTGGACTACGAGCAGTACTTC.